The 16 T cell receptor beta chains in this list originate from one sample, sequenced in a study of blood T cell repertoires in COVID-19. Assay: immunoSEQ multiplex PCR; the TCRdb copy retains only in-frame clones and omits some. Of 470,000 or so clones in the sample, approximately 90% were seen once. The sample comprised PBMCs or T cells enriched from blood (not recorded which). The receptors were sampled from a young woman with acute COVID-19.

This rearrangement joins TRBV5-1 to TRBJ1-4, with a tentative D call TRBD1 (6 bases). Germline V gene data show CDR1 as SGHRS and CDR2 as YFSETQ. V dropped 3 bases and J dropped 4 bases, with 13 bases sitting between them. The CDR3 is 15 amino acids. CDR3 amino acids: CASSWGTRHNEKLFF. The CDR3, as DNA: TGCGCCAGCAGCTGGGGGACAAGACATAATGAAAAACTGTTTTTT.

The chain has TRBV19 and TRBJ2-2; tentative D call: TRBD1 (5 bases). V was pared by 7 bases and J by 5 bases, with 11 bases between. CDR3 length: 13 amino acids. Germline CDR1 and CDR2: LNHDA and SQIVND (reference sequence). CDR3 bases: TGTGCCAGTACCGGCAGGGTGACCGGGGAGCTGTTTTTT. Translating gives CASTGRVTGELFF.

This clone was seen a few times. The CDR3 protein is CASSPETLLAGGRDTQYF. CDR3 coding DNA: TGTGCCAGCAGCCCCGAAACACTCCTAGCGGGAGGTAGAGATACGCAGTATTTT. V and J are TRBV3-1 (or the pseudogene TRBV3-2) and TRBJ2-3; 11 positions match TRBD2. With 4 bases clipped from V and 5 bases from J, the junction kept 14 bases outside the gene matches. Germline V lookup: CDR1 LGHDT, CDR2 YNNKEL (reference sequence). CDR3 size: 18 residues.

The CDR3 reads CASSLLGGNTEAFF. CDR3 nucleotide sequence: TGTGCCAGCAGCTTGCTCGGAGGGAACACTGAAGCTTTCTTT. This chain uses TRBV5-4 with TRBJ1-1; no reliable D call. The CDR3 spans 14 residues. Looked up from germline, CDR1 is SGHNT and CDR2 is YYREEE (reference sequence). With 1 base removed from V and 1 base from J, the gap between germline ends came to 8 bases.

This clone was observed a few times. V and J are TRBV14 and TRBJ2-5; TRBD2 agrees at 11 bases. CDR3 length: 17 amino acids. Trimming cost V 4 bases and J 0 bases; bases outside gene matches: 7. Germline CDR1 reads SGHDN; CDR2 reads FVKESK. The CDR3: CASSPLAGGPYQETQYF. CDR3 in DNA: TGTGCCAGCAGCCCCCTAGCGGGAGGACCGTACCAAGAGACCCAGTACTTC.

Concerning this clone itself: In the same sample, other DNA sequences code for this CDR3. The chain has TRBV29-1 and TRBJ1-2; 12 positions agree with TRBD1. The CDR3 runs to 11 residues. Germline CDR1 is SQVTM and CDR2 is ANQGSEA. V trimming: 6 bases; J trimming: 8 bases; junction bases outside the gene matches: 1. The CDR3 DNA follows: TGCAGCGTGGGGACAGGGGGCGGCTACACCTTC. Its translation is CSVGTGGGYTF.

The chain is built from TRBV4-3 and TRBJ2-7; 9 nucleotides line up with TRBD1. The CDR3 contains 15 residues. In germline, CDR1 is LGHNA, CDR2 YSLEER. V was pared by 1 base and J by 3 bases, with 4 bases of the junction left unmatched. The CDR3 DNA reads as TGCGCCAGCAGCCAAGGGGACAGGGACTTCTACGAGCAGTACTTC. Translating it yields CASSQGDRDFYEQYF.

V gene TRBV5-5 combines with J gene TRBJ2-3; 10 bases map to TRBD1. V lost 2 bases, J lost 4 bases, and 1 base stayed unmatched. The V gene's germline CDR1 is SGHKS and CDR2 YYEKEE (reference sequence). This CDR3 region has 14 residues. DNA for the CDR3: TGTGCCAGCAGCTTTGACAGGGGGCCAGATACGCAGTATTTT. It codes for CASSFDRGPDTQYF.

The CDR3: CASSLDSDNQPQHF. CDR3 in DNA: TGTGCCAGCAGTTTGGACAGCGACAATCAGCCCCAGCATTTT. The chain couples TRBV28 to TRBJ1-5; TRBD1 is a possible D gene (6 bases). CDR3 length equals 14 residues. CDR1 is MDHEN, CDR2 SYDVKM, per germline. V was pared by 3 bases and J by 3 bases, with 9 bases between.

The chain is built from TRBV5-1 and TRBJ2-3; TRBD2 matches 7 bases. The CDR3 loop spans 16 amino acids. Germline CDR1 and CDR2: SGHRS and YFSETQ. Trimming at V came to 0 bases and at J to 0 bases, leaving 4 bases not matched to a gene. CDR3 protein: CASSLGLAESTDTQYF. CDR3 DNA: TGCGCCAGCAGCTTGGGGCTAGCGGAGAGCACAGATACGCAGTATTTT.

The rearrangement joins TRBV28 to TRBJ2-5; D perhaps matches TRBD2 (5 bases). Between the trimmed V and J ends, which lost 6 bases and 5 bases, there was a span of 13 bases. Germline-derived CDR1 and CDR2 are MDHEN and SYDVKM. The CDR3 is 13 amino acids. For the CDR3, the DNA is TGTGCCAGCAGCCGGAGGACTGTCGAGACCCAGTACTTC. Translating gives CASSRRTVETQYF.

This clone was seen a few times. The V call is TRBV19, the J call TRBJ1-5, with 9 bases fitting TRBD1. The CDR3 has 14 residues. Germline V gene lookup returns CDR1 LNHDA and CDR2 SQIVND (reference sequence). The junction had 6 bases not matched to a gene; V was cut back by 6 bases and J by 6 bases. Here the CDR3 DNA reads TGTGCCAGTAGCCGGGACAGGGCCATTCAGCCCCAGCATTTT. Translation: CASSRDRAIQPQHF.

The chain carries TRBV27 and TRBJ2-1; 11 bases are a match to TRBD2. V shed 7 bases, J shed 4 bases, and the junction held 6 bases outside the gene matches. Germline loops: CDR1 MNHEY, CDR2 SMNVEV (reference sequence). The CDR3 loop spans 15 amino acids. CDR3 loop: CASTPTSGAYNEQFF. For the CDR3, the DNA is TGTGCCAGCACCCCGACTAGCGGGGCTTACAATGAGCAGTTCTTC.

The rearrangement links TRBV6-2 or TRBV6-3 to TRBJ2-5, with D maybe TRBD1 (6 bases). Germline CDR1 MNHEY, CDR2 SVGEGT. Trimming took 5 bases from V and 4 from J, leaving 11 bases between them. The CDR3 runs to 13 residues. In nucleotides, the CDR3 is TGTGCCAGCAGTCGGGGACACGGAGAGACCCAGTACTTC. Translated, it gives CASSRGHGETQYF.

This clone has a single count. This chain uses TRBV4-1 with TRBJ1-6, with unresolved D. There are 13 residues in the CDR3. Trimming took 4 bases from V and 14 from J, leaving 15 bases between them. The germline gives CDR1 MGHRA, CDR2 YSYEKL. In nucleotides, the CDR3 is TGCGCCAGCAGCCCGGGGTCTTTTCAGGCCCTCCACTTT. Translating it yields CASSPGSFQALHF.

The rearrangement uses TRBV29-1 and TRBJ1-2; 9 bases map to TRBD1. The J segment lost 4 bases and the V segment lost 6 bases, leaving 12 bases of the junction unmatched. The CDR3 is 15 residues long. Looked up from germline, CDR1 is SQVTM and CDR2 is ANQGSEA. The CDR3: CSVLFAGQGGYGYTF. Written as DNA, the CDR3 is TGCAGCGTCCTCTTCGCGGGACAGGGAGGCTATGGCTACACCTTC.